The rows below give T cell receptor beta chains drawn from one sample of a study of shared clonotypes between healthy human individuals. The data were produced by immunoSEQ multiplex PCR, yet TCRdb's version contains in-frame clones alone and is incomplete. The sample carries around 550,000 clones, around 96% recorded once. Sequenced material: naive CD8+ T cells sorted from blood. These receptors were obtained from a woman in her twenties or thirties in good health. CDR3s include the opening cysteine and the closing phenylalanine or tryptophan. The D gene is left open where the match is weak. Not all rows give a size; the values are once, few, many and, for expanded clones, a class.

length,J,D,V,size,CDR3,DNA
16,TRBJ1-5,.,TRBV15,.,CATSSRARNSNQPQHF,TGTGCCACCAGCAGTCGGGCCCGTAATAGCAATCAGCCCCAGCATTTT
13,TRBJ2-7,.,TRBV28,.,CACAPGEGYEQYF,TGTGCCTGCGCCCCAGGGGAGGGGTACGAGCAGTACTTC
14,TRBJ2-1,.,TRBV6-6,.,CASSYSRPDNEQFF,TGTGCCAGCAGTTACTCGAGACCGGACAATGAGCAGTTCTTC
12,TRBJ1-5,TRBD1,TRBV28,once,CASSPGGQPQHF,TGTGCCAGCAGCCCAGGGGGTCAGCCCCAGCATTTT
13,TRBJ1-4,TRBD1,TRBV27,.,CASSPGQYEKLFF,TGTGCCAGCAGTCCGGGACAGTATGAAAAACTGTTTTTT
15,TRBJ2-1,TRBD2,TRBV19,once,CASSIGGGAGEEQFF,TGTGCCAGTAGTATAGGAGGGGGAGCGGGAGAGGAGCAGTTCTTC
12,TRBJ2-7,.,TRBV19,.,CASAMGLGEQYF,TGTGCCAGCGCGATGGGCCTAGGCGAGCAGTACTTC
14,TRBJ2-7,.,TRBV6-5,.,CASSKHRVPYEQYF,TGTGCCAGCAGCAAACACAGGGTACCCTACGAGCAGTACTTC
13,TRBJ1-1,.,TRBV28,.,CASSPRRIPEAFF,TGTGCCAGCAGTCCGAGACGGATCCCTGAAGCTTTCTTT
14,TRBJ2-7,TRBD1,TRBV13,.,CASSFRRQGYEQYF,TGTGCCAGCAGCTTCCGGCGACAGGGCTACGAGCAGTACTTC
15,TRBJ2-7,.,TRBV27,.,CASSLSPTGNYEQYF,TGTGCCAGCAGTTTATCCCCAACAGGGAACTACGAGCAGTACTTC
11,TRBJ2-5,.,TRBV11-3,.,CASSPEETQYF,TGTGCCAGCAGCCCAGAAGAGACCCAGTACTTC
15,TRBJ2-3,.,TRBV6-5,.,CASSTEGSSTDTQYF,TGTGCCAGCAGTACCGAGGGGTCTAGCACAGATACGCAGTATTTT
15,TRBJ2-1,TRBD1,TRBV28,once,CASSDYGQGANEQFF,TGTGCCAGCAGCGACTATGGACAGGGGGCAAATGAGCAGTTCTTC
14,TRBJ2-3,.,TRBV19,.,CASSMVGGTDTQYF,TGTGCCAGTAGTATGGTGGGGGGCACAGATACGCAGTATTTT
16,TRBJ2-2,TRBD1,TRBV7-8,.,CASSLLRGQYTGELFF,TGTGCCAGCAGCTTATTGAGGGGGCAGTACACCGGGGAGCTGTTTTTT
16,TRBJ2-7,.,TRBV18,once,CASSLKRGLIAYEQYF,TGTGCCAGCTCACTGAAGAGGGGACTCATAGCCTACGAGCAGTACTTC
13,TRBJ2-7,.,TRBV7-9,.,CASSFLGSYEQYF,TGTGCCAGCAGCTTCCTTGGGTCCTACGAGCAGTACTTC
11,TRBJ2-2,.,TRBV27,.,CASSFRGGLFF,TGTGCCAGCAGTTTCAGGGGCGGGCTGTTTTTT
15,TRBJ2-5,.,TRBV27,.,CASSGTFYSRETQYF,TGTGCCAGCAGTGGGACTTTTTATTCAAGAGAGACCCAGTACTTC
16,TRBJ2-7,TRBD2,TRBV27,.,CASSSPSGASSYEQYF,TGTGCCAGCAGTTCCCCGAGCGGGGCTAGCTCCTACGAGCAGTACTTC
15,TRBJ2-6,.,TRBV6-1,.,CASKVDSSGANVLTF,TGTGCCAGCAAAGTAGACAGCTCTGGGGCCAACGTCCTGACTTTC
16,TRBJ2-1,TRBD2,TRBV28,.,CASSPEVAGALDEQFF,TGTGCCAGCAGTCCCGAGGTTGCGGGAGCTTTGGATGAGCAGTTCTTC
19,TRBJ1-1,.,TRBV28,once,CASSLVGDRRFPDYTEAFF,TGTGCCAGCAGTTTGGTCGGCGACCGCCGGTTTCCGGACTACACTGAAGCTTTCTTT
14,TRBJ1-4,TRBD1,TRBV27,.,CASTRGGTSEKLFF,TGTGCCAGCACCAGGGGGGGAACCTCTGAAAAACTGTTTTTT
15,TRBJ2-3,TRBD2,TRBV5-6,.,CASSPSGTSDGTQYF,TGTGCCAGCAGCCCCTCCGGGACTAGCGATGGTACGCAGTATTTT